This T cell receptor (beta chain) is drawn from a study of T cells after yellow fever vaccination. Findings and caveats of the study: Shared CD4/CD8 clonotypes were a small share, likely from convergent recombination.

TCRdb passed the 5' RACE reads through MiXCR, listing each CDR3 protein once. In the table there are a few hundred thousand distinct CDR3 sequences, around 7% of which are singletons. This clonotype occurred many times. Its antigen is unidentified. The junction had 4 bases not matched to a gene; V was cut back by 1 base and J by 3 bases. The germline gives CDR1 SGHRS, CDR2 YFSETQ. The CDR3 is made up of 16 amino acids. This clonotype was obtained from a man aged 25 to 40 who received the YFV17D yellow fever vaccine. The sequences come from CD4+ T cells sorted from PBMCs, collected 15 days after the yellow fever booster vaccination. The genes are TRBV5-1 and TRBJ2-1; TRBD2 agrees at 10 bases. CDR3 protein: CASSLYRTSGYNEQFF. CDR3 in DNA: TGCGCCAGCAGCTTGTATCGGACTAGCGGCTACAATGAGCAGTTCTTC.